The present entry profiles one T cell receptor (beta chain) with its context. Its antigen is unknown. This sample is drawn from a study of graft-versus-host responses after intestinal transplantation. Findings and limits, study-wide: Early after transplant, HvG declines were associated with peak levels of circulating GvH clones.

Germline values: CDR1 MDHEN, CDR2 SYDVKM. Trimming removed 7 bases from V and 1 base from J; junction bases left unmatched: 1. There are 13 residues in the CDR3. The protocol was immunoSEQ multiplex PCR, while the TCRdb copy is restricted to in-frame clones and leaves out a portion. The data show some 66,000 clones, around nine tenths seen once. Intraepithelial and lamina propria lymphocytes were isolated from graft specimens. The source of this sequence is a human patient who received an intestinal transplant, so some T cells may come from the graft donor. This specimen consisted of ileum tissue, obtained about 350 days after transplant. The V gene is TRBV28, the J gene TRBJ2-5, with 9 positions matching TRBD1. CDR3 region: CASKDRGQETQYF. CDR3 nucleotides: TGTGCCAGCAAGGACAGGGGCCAAGAGACCCAGTACTTC. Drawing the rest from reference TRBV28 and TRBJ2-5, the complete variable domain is DVKVTQSSRYLVKRTGEKVFLECVQDMDHENMFWYRQDPGLGLRLIYFSYDVKMKEKGDIPEGYSVSREKKERFSLILESASTNQTSMYLCASKDRGQETQYFGPGTRLLVL.